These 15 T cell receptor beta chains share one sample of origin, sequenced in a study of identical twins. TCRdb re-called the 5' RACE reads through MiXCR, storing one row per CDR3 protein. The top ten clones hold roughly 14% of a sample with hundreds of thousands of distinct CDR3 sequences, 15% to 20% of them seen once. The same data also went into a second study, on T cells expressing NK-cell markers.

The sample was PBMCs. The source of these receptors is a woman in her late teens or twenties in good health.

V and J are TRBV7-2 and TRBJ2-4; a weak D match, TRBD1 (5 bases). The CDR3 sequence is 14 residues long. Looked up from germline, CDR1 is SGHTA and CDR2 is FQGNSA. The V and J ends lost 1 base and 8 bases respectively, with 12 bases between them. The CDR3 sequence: CASSLGVRVDIQYF. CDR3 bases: TGTGCCAGCAGCTTAGGCGTCAGGGTGGACATTCAGTACTTC.

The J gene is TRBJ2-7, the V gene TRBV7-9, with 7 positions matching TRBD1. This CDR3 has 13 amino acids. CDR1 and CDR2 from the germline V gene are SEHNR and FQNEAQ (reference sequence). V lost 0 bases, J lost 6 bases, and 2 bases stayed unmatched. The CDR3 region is CASSLADRAEQYF. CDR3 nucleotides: TGTGCCAGCAGCTTAGCTGACAGGGCCGAGCAGTACTTC.

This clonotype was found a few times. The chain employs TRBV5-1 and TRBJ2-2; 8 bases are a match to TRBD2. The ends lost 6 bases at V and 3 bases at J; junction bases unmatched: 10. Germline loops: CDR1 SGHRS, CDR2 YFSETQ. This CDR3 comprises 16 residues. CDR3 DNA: TGCGCCAGCACCCCGGTGCTAGCGGGTGACACCGGGGAGCTGTTTTTT. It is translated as CASTPVLAGDTGELFF.

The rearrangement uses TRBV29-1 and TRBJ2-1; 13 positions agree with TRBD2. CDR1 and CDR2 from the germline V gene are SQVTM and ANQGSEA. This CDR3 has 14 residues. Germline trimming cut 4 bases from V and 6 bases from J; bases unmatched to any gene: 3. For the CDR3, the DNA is TGCAGCGTTGGCCGGACTAGCGGGGGCAATGAGCAGTTCTTC. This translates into CSVGRTSGGNEQFF.

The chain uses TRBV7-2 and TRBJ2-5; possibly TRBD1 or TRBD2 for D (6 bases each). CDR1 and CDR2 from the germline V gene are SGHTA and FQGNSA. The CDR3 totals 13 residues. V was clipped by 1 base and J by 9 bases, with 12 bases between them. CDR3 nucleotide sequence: TGTGCCAGCAGCTTAGTCTACCGGGGGCCCCAGTACTTC. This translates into CASSLVYRGPQYF.

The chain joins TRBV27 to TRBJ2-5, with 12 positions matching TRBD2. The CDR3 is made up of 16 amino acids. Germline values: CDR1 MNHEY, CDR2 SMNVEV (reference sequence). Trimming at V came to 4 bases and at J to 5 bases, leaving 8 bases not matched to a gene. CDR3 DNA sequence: TGTGCCAGCAGTTGGTTTTCTAGCGGGGGGGCCGAGACCCAGTACTTC. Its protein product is CASSWFSSGGAETQYF.

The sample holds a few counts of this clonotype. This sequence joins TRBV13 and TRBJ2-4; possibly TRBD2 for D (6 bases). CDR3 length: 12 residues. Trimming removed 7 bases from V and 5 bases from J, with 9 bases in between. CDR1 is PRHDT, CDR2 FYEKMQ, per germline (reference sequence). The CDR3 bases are TGTGCCAGCACCGGGAGAGAAAACATTCAGTACTTC. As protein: CASTGRENIQYF.

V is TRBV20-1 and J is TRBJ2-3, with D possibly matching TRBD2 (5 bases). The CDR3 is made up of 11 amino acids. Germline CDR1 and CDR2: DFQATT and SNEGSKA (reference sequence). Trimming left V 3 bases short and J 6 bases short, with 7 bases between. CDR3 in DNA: TGCAGTGCTAGCCAGCGGGATACGCAGTATTTT. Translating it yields CSASQRDTQYF.

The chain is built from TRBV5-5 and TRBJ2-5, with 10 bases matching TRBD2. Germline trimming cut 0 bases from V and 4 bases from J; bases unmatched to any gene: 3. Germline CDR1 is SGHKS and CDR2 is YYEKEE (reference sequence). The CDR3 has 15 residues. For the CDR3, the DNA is TGTGCCAGCAGCTTGGTAGTAGCGGGAGGAGAGACCCAGTACTTC. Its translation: CASSLVVAGGETQYF.

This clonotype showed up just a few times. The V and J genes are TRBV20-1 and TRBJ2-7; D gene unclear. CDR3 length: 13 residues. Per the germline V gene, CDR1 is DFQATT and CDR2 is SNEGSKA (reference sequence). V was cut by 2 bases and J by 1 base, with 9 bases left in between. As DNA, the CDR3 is TGCAGTGCTAGAAATGCAGGATCCTACGAGCAGTACTTC. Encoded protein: CSARNAGSYEQYF.

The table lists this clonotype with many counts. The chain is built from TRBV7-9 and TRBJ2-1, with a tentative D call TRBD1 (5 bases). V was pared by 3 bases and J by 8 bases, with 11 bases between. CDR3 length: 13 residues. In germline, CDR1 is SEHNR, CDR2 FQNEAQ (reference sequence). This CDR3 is CASSFKGQDEQFF. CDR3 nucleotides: TGTGCCAGCAGCTTTAAGGGGCAGGATGAGCAGTTCTTC.

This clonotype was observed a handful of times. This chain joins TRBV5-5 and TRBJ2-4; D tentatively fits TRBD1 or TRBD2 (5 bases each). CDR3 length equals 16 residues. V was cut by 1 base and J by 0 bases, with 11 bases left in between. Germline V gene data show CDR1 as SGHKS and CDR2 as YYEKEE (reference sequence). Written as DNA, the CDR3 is TGTGCCAGCAGCTTGATGGGGGTCGGAGCCAAAAACATTCAGTACTTC. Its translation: CASSLMGVGAKNIQYF.

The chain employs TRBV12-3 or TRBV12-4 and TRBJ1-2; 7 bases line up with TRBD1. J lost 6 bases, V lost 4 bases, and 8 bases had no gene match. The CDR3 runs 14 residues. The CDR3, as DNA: TGTGCCAGCAGTTCCCGACAGGGAGGGAATGGCTACACCTTC. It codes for CASSSRQGGNGYTF.

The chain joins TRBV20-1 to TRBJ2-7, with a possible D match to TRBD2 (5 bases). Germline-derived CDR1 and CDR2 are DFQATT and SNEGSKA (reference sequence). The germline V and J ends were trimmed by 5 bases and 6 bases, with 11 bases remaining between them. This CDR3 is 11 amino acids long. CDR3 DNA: TGCAGTGCTGGCCTAGCTCCCGAGCAGTACTTC. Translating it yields CSAGLAPEQYF.

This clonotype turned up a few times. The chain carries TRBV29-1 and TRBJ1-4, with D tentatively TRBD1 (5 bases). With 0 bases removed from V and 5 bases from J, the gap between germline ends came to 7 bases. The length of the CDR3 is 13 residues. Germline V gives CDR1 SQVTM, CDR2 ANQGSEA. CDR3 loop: CSVEEEGNEKLFF. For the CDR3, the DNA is TGCAGCGTTGAAGAGGAGGGGAATGAAAAACTGTTTTTT.